Presented here are 21 T cell receptor beta chains from one specimen sequenced in a study of Graves' ophthalmopathy and Graves' hyperthyroidism. CDR3 regions of TCR beta were amplified from RNA transcripts. An opening RT-PCR round employed HTBI primers and preceded a second-round multiplex PCR. Each CDR3 protein is one row after TCRdb ran MiXCR on the multiplex PCR reads. The data show 680,000 or so distinct CDR3 sequences, with 22% seen just once and more than 5.5% held by the top ten. Sequenced material: peripheral blood. The receptors were gathered from a young woman with stable Graves' hyperthyroidism. Some clones in this sample may be carry-over from other donors' samples.

The chain links TRBV20-1 to TRBJ2-7; D perhaps matches TRBD2 (5 bases). This CDR3 is built from 15 residues. V was pared by 2 bases and J by 3 bases, with 17 bases between. The germline V gene encodes CDR1 DFQATT and CDR2 SNEGSKA (reference sequence). The CDR3 DNA reads as TGCAGTGCTAGACCCCGCGGAGGTGGCTACTACGAGCAGTACTTC. Translated: CSARPRGGGYYEQYF.

The table lists this clonotype with many counts. The chain couples TRBV6-2 or TRBV6-3 to TRBJ2-7; 7 nucleotides match TRBD2. In germline, CDR1 is MNHEY, CDR2 SVGEGT. V was clipped by 7 bases and J by 3 bases; unmatched bases: 9. The length of the CDR3 is 14 residues. The CDR3 DNA follows: TGTGCCAGCACCTCGGGGCTAGCGGTCTACGAGCAGTACTTC. Protein product: CASTSGLAVYEQYF.

This clonotype was counted ten times or more. The V and J genes are TRBV6-1 and TRBJ1-2, with D hard to call. Germline assignment: CDR1 MNHNS and CDR2 SASEGT. V was pared by 6 bases and J by 5 bases, with 10 bases between. This CDR3 has 12 amino acids. Here the CDR3 reads CASSLQPYGYTF. In nucleotides, the CDR3 is TGTGCCAGCAGCCTACAGCCGTATGGCTACACCTTC.

This clonotype was counted only a few times. This chain joins TRBV10-3 and TRBJ2-5; D might be TRBD1 (6 bases). This CDR3 comprises 13 residues. Trimming stripped 11 bases from V and 2 bases from J, with 15 bases between. Germline values: CDR1 ENHRY, CDR2 SYGVKD. CDR3 sequence: CAAGRDTQETQYF. CDR3 nucleotide sequence: TGTGCCGCGGGCCGGGACACACAAGAGACCCAGTACTTC.

This clonotype was seen many times. This chain joins TRBV5-4 and TRBJ2-7; D is ambiguous. V lost 2 bases to trimming and J lost 1 base, with 13 bases between them. Looked up from germline, CDR1 is SGHNT and CDR2 is YYREEE (reference sequence). This CDR3 is 15 amino acids long. DNA for the CDR3: TGTGCCAGCAGCTTTTCACTTGAGGAATCCTACGAGCAGTACTTC. Protein: CASSFSLEESYEQYF. Based on the CDR3 plus reference TRBV5-4 and TRBJ2-7, the full variable domain is ETGVTQSPTHLIKTRGQQVTLRCSSQSGHNTVSWYQQALGQGPQFIFQYYREEENGRGNFPPRFSGLQFPNYSSELNVNALELDDSALYLCASSFSLEESYEQYFGPGTRLTVT.

The genes are TRBV7-9 and TRBJ2-5; maybe TRBD1 (6 bases). The length of the CDR3 is 15 residues. CDR1 and CDR2 from the germline V gene are SEHNR and FQNEAQ (reference sequence). Trimming stripped 1 base from V and 4 bases from J, with 13 bases between. The chain's CDR3 is CASSLGADRGETQYF. As DNA, the CDR3 is TGTGCCAGCAGCTTAGGGGCGGACAGAGGAGAGACCCAGTACTTC.

The chain combines TRBV3-1 with TRBJ2-7; 9 bases map to TRBD2. The J segment lost 0 bases and the V segment lost 4 bases, leaving 13 bases of the junction unmatched. From germline, CDR1 is LGHDT and CDR2 YNNKEL (reference sequence). CDR3 length: 18 amino acids. The DNA for the CDR3 is TGTGCCAGCAGCCCGGGGTCTAGCGGGACCGTGAGCTCCTACGAGCAGTACTTC. Translated: CASSPGSSGTVSSYEQYF.

This clonotype appeared many times. The chain combines TRBV7-2 with TRBJ2-5; 8 bases are shared with TRBD1. V dropped 2 bases and J dropped 3; count of bases not matched to a gene: 5. CDR3 length: 15 amino acids. The germline V gene encodes CDR1 SGHTA and CDR2 FQGNSA. CDR3 residues: CASSLNRGMEETQYF. The CDR3 DNA follows: TGTGCCAGCAGCTTAAACAGGGGGATGGAAGAGACCCAGTACTTC.

This chain connects TRBV28 to TRBJ1-6; D remains ambiguous. The V gene lost 7 bases and the J gene lost 12 bases, with 16 bases spanning the gap. Germline CDR1 reads MDHEN; CDR2 reads SYDVKM. The CDR3 is made up of 13 amino acids. Here the CDR3 reads CASTPSRLEPLHF. Here the CDR3 DNA reads TGTGCCAGCACTCCCTCTCGCTTGGAACCCCTCCACTTT.

This clonotype has ten or more counts. This chain connects TRBV12-3 or TRBV12-4 to TRBJ2-5, with 8 bases matching TRBD2. The CDR3 runs 14 residues. Trimming at V came to 2 bases and at J to 3 bases, leaving 2 bases not matched to a gene. The CDR3 spells CASSLFSGEETQYF. In DNA form, the CDR3 reads TGTGCCAGCAGTTTATTTAGCGGGGAAGAGACCCAGTACTTC.

This chain links TRBV27 with TRBJ1-1; a possible D gene is TRBD1 (5 bases). The CDR3 consists of 12 residues. In germline, CDR1 is MNHEY, CDR2 SMNVEV (reference sequence). Deletions cut 7 bases from V and 9 bases from J, with 15 bases between. The CDR3 region has the DNA TGTGCCAGCAAACCGGGGCAGGGTAAAGCTTTCTTT. This translates into CASKPGQGKAFF.

This clonotype appeared many times. The genes are TRBV20-1 and TRBJ2-2; D not certain. The CDR3 consists of 12 residues. The ends were cut back, 6 bases at V and 5 bases at J, with 10 bases in the middle. Germline V CDR1 and CDR2: DFQATT, SNEGSKA (reference sequence). The CDR3 protein is CSANRVTGELFF. For the CDR3, the DNA is TGCAGTGCCAATAGGGTGACCGGGGAGCTGTTTTTT.

This clonotype came up a few times. The rearrangement links TRBV3-1 to TRBJ1-6; D remains unclear. Germline-derived CDR1 and CDR2 are LGHDT and YNNKEL (reference sequence). Trimming removed 3 bases at V and 4 bases at J, with 13 bases between. This CDR3 contains 16 residues. The CDR3 DNA reads as TGTGCCAGCAGCCAGACGGGTACGCTGTATAATTCACCCCTCCACTTT. Protein product: CASSQTGTLYNSPLHF.

This clonotype has a handful of counts. The chain recombines TRBV6-2 or TRBV6-3 with TRBJ1-2; D ambiguous. The CDR3 is 13 residues long. The V gene's germline CDR1 is MNHEY and CDR2 SVGEGT. Trimming cost V 6 bases and J 4 bases, with 12 bases left between them. The CDR3 nucleotides read TGTGCCAGCAGGGCCGGTTGGGGCTATGGCTACACCTTC. It encodes CASRAGWGYGYTF.

This chain links TRBV20-1 with TRBJ2-5; D unclear. This CDR3 spans 12 amino acids. Germline CDR1 reads DFQATT; CDR2 reads SNEGSKA (reference sequence). This chain's CDR3 is CSQSHGQETQYF. Here the CDR3 DNA reads TGCAGCCAATCTCACGGCCAAGAGACCCAGTACTTC.

This CDR3 is CAWIVRRGPLQRTEAFF. CDR3 nucleotides: TGTGCCTGGATCGTTCGCAGGGGGCCCCTTCAGAGAACTGAAGCTTTCTTT. The chain recombines TRBV30 with TRBJ1-1, with 8 bases lining up with TRBD1. Germline CDR1 GTSNPN, CDR2 SVGIG (reference sequence). This CDR3 comprises 17 residues. The V segment lost 4 bases and the J segment 5 bases; nucleotides outside the gene matches: 18.

This clonotype was seen ten or more times. This chain uses TRBV28 with TRBJ2-5; D is undetermined. Trimming shortened V by 5 bases and J by 5 bases, and 18 bases separated the two germline ends. The CDR3 loop spans 15 amino acids. Germline V gives CDR1 MDHEN, CDR2 SYDVKM. The CDR3 nucleotides read TGTGCCAGCAGTCCTTCGCGGTTTTCGTTGGAGACCCAGTACTTC. Its protein product is CASSPSRFSLETQYF.

This chain links TRBV6-5 with TRBJ2-7; weak D call: TRBD1 (6 bases). The CDR3 is 14 residues long. V was clipped by 7 bases and J by 4 bases, with 17 bases between them. CDR1 is MNHEY and CDR2 is SVGAGI in the germline V gene. The CDR3 reads CASILRDTYYEQYF. Here the CDR3 DNA reads TGTGCCAGCATTCTCCGGGACACATATTACGAGCAGTACTTC.

This clonotype has at least ten counts. The chain couples TRBV5-1 to TRBJ2-7; 10 nucleotides align to TRBD1. Germline V CDR1 and CDR2: SGHRS, YFSETQ. V lost 1 base, J lost 2 bases, and 3 bases stayed unmatched. CDR3 length: 15 amino acids. The CDR3 here is CASSLKGTGAYEQYF. CDR3 nucleotide sequence: TGCGCCAGCAGCTTGAAAGGGACAGGGGCCTACGAGCAGTACTTC.

The chain is built from TRBV6-1 and TRBJ2-7; 8 bases match TRBD1. This CDR3 comprises 15 residues. In germline, CDR1 is MNHNS, CDR2 SASEGT. J gave up 2 bases and V 6 bases, and 9 bases lay outside the gene matches. In nucleotides, the CDR3 is TGTGCCAGCAGCCCCGGGACAGGCCCGACCTACGAGCAGTACTTC. Residues: CASSPGTGPTYEQYF.

This clonotype was seen only once. The chain uses TRBV11-2 and TRBJ2-5; 7 bases align to TRBD2. The CDR3 contains 14 residues. J lost 4 bases, V lost 5 bases, and 7 bases had no gene match. Germline CDR1 SGHAT, CDR2 FQNNGV. CDR3 sequence: CASSPRLALETQYF. CDR3 bases: TGTGCCAGCAGCCCTCGACTAGCCCTAGAGACCCAGTACTTC.